The 10 T cell receptor beta chains listed next were all sequenced from one sample in a study of blood T cells in healthy people across ages. For the second PCR, which ran for about 7 to 12 cycles, a sample-barcoded 5' primer and a J-beta primer mix were used. TCRdb recomputed calls from the 5' RACE reads with MiXCR, one row per CDR3 protein. The data hold around 1.5 million distinct CDR3 sequences, with approximately 59% observed a single time. Sequenced material: blood. These receptor sequences come from a man between 18 and 29 years old in good health.

The V and J genes are TRBV27 and TRBJ2-1; tentative D call: TRBD1 (6 bases). Trimming stripped 7 bases from V and 6 bases from J, with 25 bases between. The CDR3 covers 17 residues. Germline V gene sequence: CDR1 MNHEY, CDR2 SMNVEV (reference sequence). The CDR3 coding sequence is TGTGCCAGCACCAGTTTTGGGGACATACGGGACATCAATGAGCAGTTCTTC. As protein: CASTSFGDIRDINEQFF.

This clonotype has a handful of counts. The rearrangement links TRBV6-5 to TRBJ2-3; a weak D match, TRBD2 (6 bases). Germline CDR1 MNHEY, CDR2 SVGAGI. This CDR3 is built from 14 residues. The V gene lost 11 bases and the J gene lost 9 bases, with 24 bases spanning the gap. The CDR3 DNA sequence: TGTGCCGCGGCGGGACTCTTCGGGATGCGGACGCAGTATTTT. This translates into CAAAGLFGMRTQYF.

This chain connects TRBV7-8 to TRBJ1-2; D possibly corresponds to TRBD1 (5 bases). The CDR3 has 19 residues. Trimming removed 1 base from V and 6 bases from J, with 27 bases in between. Germline CDR1 and CDR2: SGHVS and FQNEAQ. The DNA for the CDR3 is TGTGCCAGCAGCTTAGTCGGGGGGGATCGACAGCCGGCAGAACATGGCTACACCTTC. Translated: CASSLVGGDRQPAEHGYTF.

This clonotype was found many times. The gene calls are TRBV4-1 and TRBJ2-1, with D tentatively TRBD2 (5 bases). With 0 bases removed from V and 14 bases from J, the gap between germline ends came to 17 bases. The CDR3 sequence is 14 residues long. The germline CDR1 and CDR2 sequences are MGHRA and YSYEKL. The CDR3 coding sequence is TGCGCCAGCAGCCAAGATGCAGCGCCCCCCGGGGAGTTCTTC. Translation: CASSQDAAPPGEFF.

This chain joins TRBV10-3 and TRBJ2-7, with D tentatively TRBD1 or TRBD2 (5 bases each). Germline V gives CDR1 ENHRY, CDR2 SYGVKD. The CDR3 loop spans 13 amino acids. Trimming removed 6 bases at V and 4 bases at J, with 13 bases between. The CDR3 nucleotides read TGTGCCATCAGGAACGAGGGGAGATACGAGCAGTACTTC. Its translation: CAIRNEGRYEQYF.

This chain connects TRBV29-1 to TRBJ1-2; D is possibly TRBD1 (5 bases). The CDR3 spans 12 residues. V lost 3 bases and J 7 bases, leaving 12 bases between the germline ends. Germline-derived CDR1 and CDR2 are SQVTM and ANQGSEA. CDR3 amino acids: CSVEQGKGGYTF. The CDR3 DNA reads as TGCAGCGTTGAGCAGGGTAAGGGTGGCTACACCTTC.

The chain combines TRBV4-1 with TRBJ2-1; 9 bases line up with TRBD2. The V gene's germline CDR1 is MGHRA and CDR2 YSYEKL. Trimming took 5 bases from V and 6 from J; bases not matched to a gene: 11. This CDR3 has 16 residues. DNA for the CDR3: TGCGCCAGCAGCAACTTAGCGGGGGACTTACTCAATGAGCAGTTCTTC. Amino acids: CASSNLAGDLLNEQFF.

The rearrangement uses TRBV11-2 and TRBJ2-5; possibly TRBD2 for D (6 bases). Germline CDR1 SGHAT, CDR2 FQNNGV. Trimming pared 5 bases from V and 5 bases from J, leaving 27 bases between. The CDR3 length is 18 residues. The CDR3 DNA sequence: TGTGCCAGCAGCCCATCAAAACCGGGACTGTGGGGTGAGGAGACCCAGTACTTC. Protein sequence: CASSPSKPGLWGEETQYF.

This clonotype occurred once. This sequence joins TRBV13 and TRBJ2-7, with 11 bases aligning to TRBD1. Trimming cost V 5 bases and J 5 bases; bases outside gene matches: 11. This CDR3 is built from 16 residues. The germline CDR1 and CDR2 sequences are PRHDT and FYEKMQ (reference sequence). CDR3 region: CASSPFGQGAFHEQYF. The CDR3 DNA sequence: TGTGCCAGCAGCCCATTCGGACAGGGGGCATTCCACGAGCAGTACTTC.

The chain couples TRBV12-3 or TRBV12-4 to TRBJ2-7; 12 nucleotides line up with TRBD1. The V and J ends lost 6 bases and 6 bases, in that order; junction bases with no gene match: 9. The CDR3 is 15 residues long. DNA of the CDR3: TGTGCCAGCAGCCTGGCGGGACAGGGGGCTGGCGAGCAGTACTTC. This codes for CASSLAGQGAGEQYF.